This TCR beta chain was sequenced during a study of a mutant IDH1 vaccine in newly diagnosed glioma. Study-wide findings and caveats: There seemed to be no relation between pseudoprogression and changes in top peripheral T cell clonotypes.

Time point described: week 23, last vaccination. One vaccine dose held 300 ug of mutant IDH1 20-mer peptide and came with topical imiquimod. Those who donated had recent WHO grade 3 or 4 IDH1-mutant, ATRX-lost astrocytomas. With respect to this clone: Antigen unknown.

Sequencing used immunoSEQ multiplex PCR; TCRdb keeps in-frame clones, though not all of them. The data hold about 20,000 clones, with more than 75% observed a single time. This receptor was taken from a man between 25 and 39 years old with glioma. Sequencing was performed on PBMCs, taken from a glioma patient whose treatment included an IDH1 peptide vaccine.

Here the CDR3 DNA reads TGTGCCAGCAGTTTAGCCCCCCGACTAGATGGTTACGAGCAGTACTTC. It yields the protein CASSLAPRLDGYEQYF. The chain recombines TRBV27 with TRBJ2-7; weak D call: TRBD2 (6 bases). The V end lost 2 bases, the J end lost 4 bases, and 18 bases lay between the germline ends. CDR1 is MNHEY and CDR2 is SMNVEV in the germline V gene (reference sequence). The CDR3 totals 16 residues.